This TCR beta chain was captured in a study of cytotoxic CD8 clonotypes in ibrutinib-treated CLL (dated by TCRdb to the early 2020s). Study-level background: The cohort was composed of 11 relapsed/refractory and about 15 treatment-naive patients; IGHV unmutated status was identified in about 17 patients. Responses were partial in some 24 patients and complete in 2; after median roughly 69 months follow-up, some 14 stayed in remission and roughly twelve progressed. The response samples were drawn at a median of roughly eleven months into treatment, with a range of roughly 6 to 36 months. An average of around 250,000 productive templates and about 100,000 productive rearrangements was obtained per sample. Of the 86 participants in the trial, about 25 had longitudinal samples available. Cryopreserved peripheral blood mononuclear cells were obtained before treatment, at response, and at either sustained remission or disease progression. Every sample from remission and from progressive disease was obtained while the patients were still on ibrutinib. Points the paper makes about the study in general: At ibrutinib response clonality went up, during sustained remission it held steady, and at progression it dropped back toward baseline. Baseline clonality exceeded that of age-matched healthy donors and correlated strongly with circulating CD8+ T-cell counts. Public clonotypes were found to be uncommon and were observed to contract or remain stable during treatment; the increase in clonality was shown to reflect expansion of private clonotypes at ibrutinib response. Sampling times were not matched between patients in sustained remission and patients whose disease was progressing, and lymph node repertoires were not examined.

Note on this clone: Its binding antigen is unknown. No much larger clone is present one base from it, and per-base qualities are unavailable.

The CDR3, cysteine through phenylalanine, is 15 amino acids long. Left in the record is the CDR3 DNA by itself, 45 bases read in frame from the first base. Trimming removed 8 bases from V and 5 bases from J; the gene matches leave 9 bases unexplained. The germline V gene (reference sequence) provides CDR1 LNHDA and CDR2 SQIVND. On a MiSeq, deep resolution sequencing aimed for a depth between 1 in 1 million and 1 in 200,000 T cells, with each clonotype covered approximately 10x on average. The immunoSEQ hsTCRB Kit was used to generate the TCR beta libraries. Per the source publication's procedure: Data were analyzed with ImmunoSEQ Data Assistant and ImmunoSEQ Analyzer, with V, D and J genes assigned per IMGT definitions. Clonality, which ranges from 0 to 1, was calculated by subtracting the normalized Shannon entropy of productive rearrangement frequencies from one. Only overrepresented clonotypes making up at least 0.05% of the repertoire of each patient were included in the public clonotype analysis. More than ten repertoires from age-matched healthy donors, obtained from immuneACCESS, served as clonality controls. TCRdb limited this immuneACCESS table to in-frame rearrangements with V and J called. A share of clones is missing; checked studies link under half to unresolved V genes, and the rest is unexplained. The DNA was the basis for D and trimming; V, J and clone size are from that table. Recorded for this sample are just over 200,000 clones; 75% to 80% of them occurred a single time. The top ten constitute 11% of the sample.

The time point label of this sample denotes: about twelve months on ibrutinib. For TCR beta library preparation, about 2 micrograms of genomic DNA were extracted from the cryopreserved PBMCs. Longitudinal blood samples from CLL patients on ibrutinib monotherapy were analyzed using high-throughput TCR beta sequencing. The patients were enrolled in a single-center, open-label phase 2 trial of ibrutinib monotherapy. This sequence was found in a human donor with chronic lymphocytic leukemia. Recombination joined TRBV19 with TRBJ2-2, and 9 bases in between align with TRBD2. This material consisted of PBMCs, taken after 12 months of ibrutinib treatment. CDR3 region: CASLNRTSATGELFF. The nucleotides read TGTGCCAGTCTTAACCGGACTAGCGCGACCGGGGAGCTGTTTTTT.